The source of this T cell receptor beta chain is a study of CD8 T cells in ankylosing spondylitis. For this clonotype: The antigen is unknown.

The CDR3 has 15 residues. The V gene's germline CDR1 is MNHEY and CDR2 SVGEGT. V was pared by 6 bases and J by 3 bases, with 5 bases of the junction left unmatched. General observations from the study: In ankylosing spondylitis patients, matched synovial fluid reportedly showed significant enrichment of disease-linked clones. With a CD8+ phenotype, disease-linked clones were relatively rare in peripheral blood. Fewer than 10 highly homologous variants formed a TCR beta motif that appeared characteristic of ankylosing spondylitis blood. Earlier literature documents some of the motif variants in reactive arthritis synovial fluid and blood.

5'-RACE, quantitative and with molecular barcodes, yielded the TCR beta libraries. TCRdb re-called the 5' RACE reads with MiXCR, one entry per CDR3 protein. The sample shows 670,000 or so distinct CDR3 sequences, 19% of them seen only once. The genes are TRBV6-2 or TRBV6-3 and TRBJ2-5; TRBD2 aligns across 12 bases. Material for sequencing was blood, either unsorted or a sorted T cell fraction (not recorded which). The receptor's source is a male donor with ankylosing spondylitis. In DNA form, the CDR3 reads TGTGCCAGCAGCCCCCTAGCGGGAGGGAAAGAGACCCAGTACTTC. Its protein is CASSPLAGGKETQYF.